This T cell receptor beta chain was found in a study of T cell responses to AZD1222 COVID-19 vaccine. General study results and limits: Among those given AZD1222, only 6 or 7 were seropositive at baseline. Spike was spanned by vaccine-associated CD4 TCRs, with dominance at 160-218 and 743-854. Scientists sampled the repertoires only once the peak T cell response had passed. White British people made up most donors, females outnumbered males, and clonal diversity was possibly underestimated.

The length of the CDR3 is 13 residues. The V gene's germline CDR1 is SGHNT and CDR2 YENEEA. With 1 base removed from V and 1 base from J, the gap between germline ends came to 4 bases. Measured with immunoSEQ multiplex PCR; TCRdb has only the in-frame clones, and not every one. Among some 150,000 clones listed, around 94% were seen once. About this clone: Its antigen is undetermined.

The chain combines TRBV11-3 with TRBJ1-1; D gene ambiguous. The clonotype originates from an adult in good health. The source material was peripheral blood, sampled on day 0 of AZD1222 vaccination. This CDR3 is CASSLGSNTEAFF. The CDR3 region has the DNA TGTGCCAGCAGCTTAGGCTCGAACACTGAAGCTTTCTTT.